A single sample gave rise to the 18 T cell receptor beta chains below, sequenced in a study of T cell repertoires in cytomegalovirus infection. TCRdb independently ran MiXCR on the reads; one entry per CDR3 protein. Of approximately 500,000 distinct CDR3 sequences listed, about a quarter are singletons. Material: PBMCs. These receptors were obtained from a human donor in good health (CMV status not recorded). Some clones in this sample may be carry-over from other donors' samples.

This clonotype was observed a handful of times. This chain joins TRBV6-2 or TRBV6-3 and TRBJ2-7; TRBD1 is a possible D gene (5 bases). V was cut by 6 bases and J by 4 bases, with 25 bases left in between. This CDR3 has 17 amino acids. Germline assignment: CDR1 MNHEY and CDR2 SVGEGT. The CDR3 sequence: CASSRAVGRTYYYEQYV. For the CDR3, the DNA is TGTGCCAGCAGCAGGGCGGTTGGGCGGACCTATTATTACGAGCAGTACGTC.

The chain links TRBV6-1 to TRBJ2-1, with 12 nucleotides matching TRBD2. V was pared by 7 bases and J by 0 bases, with 10 bases of the junction left unmatched. Germline loops: CDR1 MNHNS, CDR2 SASEGT. The CDR3 totals 18 residues. CDR3 nucleotide sequence: TGTGCCAGCATCCCGGGACTAGCGGGTTATAGCTCCTACAATGAGCAGTTCTTC. Its protein is CASIPGLAGYSSYNEQFF.

This clonotype was found many times. The chain is built from TRBV11-2 and TRBJ1-1; D perhaps matches TRBD1 (5 bases). CDR3 length equals 15 residues. Germline V gene sequence: CDR1 SGHAT, CDR2 FQNNGV. V was shortened by 6 bases and J by 0 bases, with 14 bases between the two germline ends. The CDR3: CASSWEGLMNTEAFF. The CDR3 bases are TGTGCCAGCAGTTGGGAGGGACTGATGAACACTGAAGCTTTCTTT.

The chain is built from TRBV19 and TRBJ2-2; unclear D gene. The germline gives CDR1 LNHDA, CDR2 SQIVND (reference sequence). Trimming shortened V by 4 bases and J by 0 bases, and 9 bases separated the two germline ends. CDR3 length: 15 residues. The CDR3 protein is CASSKTQTNTGELFF. CDR3 nucleotides: TGTGCCAGTAGTAAGACCCAAACGAACACCGGGGAGCTGTTTTTT.

This clonotype was counted between two and nine times. This chain connects TRBV11-2 to TRBJ2-1; 9 bases match TRBD2. V was pared by 5 bases and J by 8 bases, with 16 bases of the junction left unmatched. The V gene's germline CDR1 is SGHAT and CDR2 FQNNGV. This CDR3 comprises 17 residues. The CDR3 region is CASSRWPGLAVVDEQFF. As DNA, the CDR3 is TGTGCCAGCAGCCGTTGGCCGGGACTAGCCGTCGTCGATGAGCAGTTCTTC.

The CDR3 loop reads CASSYSMREAYNEQFF. The CDR3 DNA follows: TGTGCCAGCAGTTACTCCATGCGGGAAGCCTACAATGAGCAGTTCTTC. This rearrangement joins TRBV6-2 or TRBV6-3 to TRBJ2-1; weak D call: TRBD2 (6 bases). V dropped 0 bases and J dropped 2 bases, with 11 bases sitting between them. The length of the CDR3 is 16 residues. Germline assignment: CDR1 MNHEY and CDR2 SVGEGT.

CDR3 sequence: CASRSPIAGGADTQYF. The DNA of the CDR3 is TGCGCCAGCAGATCACCTATAGCGGGAGGGGCAGATACGCAGTATTTT. The gene calls are TRBV10-2 and TRBJ2-3; 11 bases map to TRBD2. The CDR3 contains 16 residues. Trimming took 6 bases from V and 4 from J; bases not matched to a gene: 9. The germline CDR1 and CDR2 sequences are WSHSY and SAAADI.

Ten or more counts support this clonotype. The chain has TRBV7-2 and TRBJ1-4; TRBD1 matches at 7 bases. The CDR3 is made up of 14 amino acids. V shed 3 bases and J 7 bases; nucleotides not matched to a gene: 5. The germline gives CDR1 SGHTA, CDR2 FQGNSA. CDR3 region: CASSFRTGREKLFF. The CDR3 DNA sequence: TGTGCCAGCAGCTTTCGGACAGGACGTGAAAAACTGTTTTTT.

This clonotype was seen a few times. The chain couples TRBV12-3 or TRBV12-4 to TRBJ2-6; no firm D call. The CDR3 sequence is 15 residues long. The V end lost 5 bases, the J end lost 2 bases, and 10 bases lay between the germline ends. The CDR3 DNA reads as TGTGCCAGCAGTCCCCAGGTAGCTGGGGCCAACGTCCTGACTTTC. This translates into CASSPQVAGANVLTF.

This clonotype turned up a few times. The gene calls are TRBV6-5 and TRBJ2-3; the D is unclear. Germline V gene data show CDR1 as MNHEY and CDR2 as SVGAGI. CDR3 length: 17 amino acids. V was shortened by 0 bases and J by 5 bases, with 18 bases between the two germline ends. The CDR3 coding sequence is TGTGCCAGCAGTTACTCGATACGCGGAGCAAGGGTAGATACGCAGTATTTT. This gives the protein CASSYSIRGARVDTQYF.

This clonotype was seen a handful of times. The V call is TRBV7-3, the J call TRBJ2-1; TRBD1 is a possible D gene (6 bases). The CDR3 runs 13 residues. CDR1 is SGHTA, CDR2 FQGTGA, per germline. V lost 2 bases, J lost 9 bases, and 11 bases lay in between. CDR3 in DNA: TGTGCCAGCAGCTTACCAGGGGCTCTTGAGCAGTTCTTC. It translates to CASSLPGALEQFF.

In its sample, this clonotype was seen many times. The chain joins TRBV7-2 to TRBJ2-7; possible D gene TRBD1, 6 bases. The V end was cut by 5 bases, the J end by 0 bases, with 14 bases between. The germline gives CDR1 SGHTA, CDR2 FQGNSA. The CDR3 consists of 15 residues. CDR3 bases: TGTGCCAGCAGCCGTCAGGGGTCCAACTCCTACGAGCAGTACTTC. Translating gives CASSRQGSNSYEQYF.

This clonotype has a count of ten or more. The chain is built from TRBV7-2 and TRBJ2-3; no firm D call. The V end was cut by 5 bases, the J end by 2 bases, with 11 bases between. CDR1 and CDR2 (germline): SGHTA, FQGNSA. The CDR3 has 14 residues. The CDR3 DNA reads TGTGCCAGCAGCCCTCATGAGATCACAGATACGCAGTATTTT. It yields the protein CASSPHEITDTQYF. The full variable domain, its missing parts supplied by reference TRBV7-2 and TRBJ2-3, is GAGVSQSPSNKVTEKGKDVELRCDPISGHTALYWYRQSLGQGLEFLIYFQGNSAPDKSGLPSDRFSAERTGGSVSTLTIQRTQQEDSAVYLCASSPHEITDTQYFGPGTRLTVL.

The rearrangement uses TRBV12-3 or TRBV12-4 and TRBJ2-7; D is unclear. Trimming shortened V by 9 bases and J by 0 bases, and 15 bases separated the two germline ends. CDR3 size: 14 residues. The CDR3 region has the DNA TGTGCCAGTCGGGTCGGAGTAAACTCCTACGAGCAGTACTTC. Translating gives CASRVGVNSYEQYF.

The chain joins TRBV28 to TRBJ1-1; TRBD1 agrees at 8 bases. Trimming took 7 bases from V and 7 from J; bases not matched to a gene: 8. The CDR3 consists of 13 residues. Per the germline V gene, CDR1 is MDHEN and CDR2 is SYDVKM. This chain's CDR3 is CASITGGLYEAFF. The CDR3 DNA follows: TGTGCCAGCATCACAGGGGGACTTTATGAAGCTTTCTTT.

In this sample, this clonotype turned up many times. J is TRBJ2-5 and V is TRBV7-8; 12 positions match TRBD2. The J segment lost 5 bases and the V segment lost 5 bases, leaving 9 bases of the junction unmatched. Germline CDR1 and CDR2: SGHVS and FQNEAQ. The CDR3 totals 16 residues. CDR3 nucleotides: TGTGCCAGCAGCCTTGGACTAGCGGGAACGCGGGAGACCCAGTACTTC. The encoded protein is CASSLGLAGTRETQYF.

This clonotype was found a few times. The V and J genes are TRBV6-2 or TRBV6-3 and TRBJ2-1; perhaps TRBD2 as D (6 bases). Looked up from germline, CDR1 is MNHEY and CDR2 is SVGEGT. Deletions cut 6 bases from V and 4 bases from J, with 10 bases between. This CDR3 comprises 13 residues. CDR3 protein: CASSGGAYNEQFF. CDR3 nucleotide sequence: TGTGCCAGCAGCGGCGGGGCGTACAATGAGCAGTTCTTC.

This clonotype appeared a few times. This rearrangement joins TRBV6-1 to TRBJ2-1, with 8 bases fitting TRBD2. V lost 6 bases, J lost 4 bases, and 5 bases stayed unmatched. From germline, CDR1 is MNHNS and CDR2 SASEGT. The CDR3 has 14 amino acids. CDR3 bases: TGTGCCAGCAGGCCCGGGACTAGGTACAATGAGCAGTTCTTC. Translation: CASRPGTRYNEQFF.